The 29 T cell receptor delta chains given below trace back to one sample, sequenced in a study of γδ T cells in repeated Plasmodium falciparum infection. TCRdb used CATT to re-call clones from the multiplex PCR reads. The sample holds 85,000 to 95,000 delta-chain clones, more than 1.4% seen once. Flow sorting of PBMC yielded separate Vgamma9/Vdelta2+ and Vdelta2-negative gammadelta T cell populations for bulk repertoire analysis. Material: gamma-delta T cells from blood. The origin of the receptors is a pool of human donors (malaria-infected and uninfected, not separated).

Worth noting for this clone: TCRdb pairs this DNA with a much larger clone's protein that differs at residue 4, likely a read error; the protein shown was translated from the DNA. V gene TRDV2 combines with J gene TRDJ1; TRDD3 agrees at 13 bases. The J gene, missing from TCRdb, was assigned here through DNA to germline matching. This CDR3 is 16 amino acids long. V dropped 5 bases and J dropped 9; count of bases not matched to a gene: 14. The germline gives CDR1 GEAIGNYY, CDR2 EKD. The DNA for the CDR3 is TGTGCCTGTGGCACGCGACTGGGGGATACGCGAAGGGAACTCATCTTT. This codes for CACGTRLGDTRRELIF.

Points on this clone: TCRdb's entry gives the protein of a much larger clone, which mismatches this DNA's translation at residue 8, likely from a read error; the protein reported here is translated from the DNA. The chain links TRDV1 to TRDJ1, with TRDD2 as a possible D gene (5 bases). No J segment appears in TCRdb, so it was assigned here by matching the sequence to germline. This CDR3 comprises 13 residues. Germline V gives CDR1 TSWWSYY, CDR2 QGS. The CDR3 DNA sequence: TGTGCTCTTGGCGAATTCCTCCACGATGAACTCATCTTT. It yields the protein CALGEFLHDELIF.

In its sample, this clone was seen many times. This sequence is one base from a far larger clone and is likely a read error. At the DNA level, this CDR3 is encoded by other sequences in the same sample as well. This chain uses TRDV1 with TRDJ1; TRDD3 agrees at 10 bases. This CDR3 has 18 amino acids. Germline CDR1 reads TSWWSYY; CDR2 reads QGS. The CDR3 coding sequence is TGTGCTCTTGGGGAACTTTCAGTCATGGGGGATACAACCGATAAACTCATCTTC. Amino acids: CALGELSVMGDTTDKLIF.

This clone was counted between two and nine times. The protein TCRdb lists belongs to a much larger clone and differs from this DNA's translation at residue 9, which points to a read error; the protein shown is made from the DNA. This chain connects TRDV1 to TRDJ1, with 12 bases matching TRDD3. Since TCRdb gives no J gene, matching the DNA to germline was used here to assign it. J gave up 0 bases and V 4 bases, and 21 bases lay outside the gene matches. CDR1 and CDR2 (germline): TSWWSYY, QGS. The CDR3 sequence is 22 residues long. The CDR3 spells CALGGEKALGKLGDTYTDKLIF. The CDR3 DNA reads as TGTGCTCTTGGGGGCGAAAAGGCCCTCGGAAAACTGGGGGATACCTACACCGATAAACTCATCTTT.

As concerns this clone: TCRdb shows a much larger clone's protein in place of this DNA's translation, and the two differ at residue 8, likely through a read error; the protein shown is translated from the DNA. The CDR3: CALGEPMSHPTGGRLYTDKLIF. The CDR3 DNA follows: TGTGCTCTTGGGGAACCTATGAGCCATCCTACTGGGGGACGTCTGTACACCGATAAACTCATCTTT. The rearrangement uses TRDV1 and TRDJ1, with 9 bases identical to TRDD3. As TCRdb names no J gene, one was assigned here on the basis of a DNA match to germline. The J segment lost 0 bases and the V segment lost 1 base, leaving 21 bases of the junction unmatched. Germline V gene data show CDR1 as TSWWSYY and CDR2 as QGS. This CDR3 comprises 22 residues.

This clone has a handful of counts. V gene TRDV3 combines with J gene TRDJ1, with TRDD3 identical over 8 bases. In the absence of a J gene in TCRdb, the DNA was matched to germline to assign it here. The CDR3 sequence is 21 residues long. V lost 3 bases and J lost 8; bases outside the gene matches: 35. Germline CDR1 and CDR2: TVYSNPD and GDNSRS (reference sequence). The CDR3 DNA reads as TGTGCCTTCTCCCCAAGGGCGTCCTACGGGTACTGGGGGGTTTACACTCACAAACTCATCTTT. Its translation: CAFSPRASYGYWGVYTHKLIF.

Of note for this clone: TCRdb shows a much larger clone's protein in place of this DNA's translation, and the two differ at residue 10, likely through a read error; the protein shown is translated from the DNA. The chain recombines TRDV1 with TRDJ1, with TRDD2 as a possible D gene (6 bases). The J gene was missing in TCRdb and was found by matching the end of the DNA to germline. The ends were cut back, 3 bases at V and 0 bases at J, with 23 bases in the middle. This CDR3 is 19 amino acids long. In germline, CDR1 is TSWWSYY, CDR2 QGS. The CDR3, as DNA: TGTGCTCTTGGGGACCCTCTCCTACCCCGGGGGCCAAACACCGATAAACTCATCTTT. The encoded protein is CALGDPLLPRGPNTDKLIF.

For this clone: TCRdb has a much larger clone's protein, which differs at residue 13 from the translation of this DNA, likely because of a read error; what is shown is the protein translated from the DNA. The chain uses TRDV1 and TRDJ1; a weak D match, TRDD2 (9 bases). Germline loops: CDR1 TSWWSYY, CDR2 QGS. The CDR3 runs to 21 residues. The ends were cut back, 3 bases at V and 0 bases at J, with 29 bases in the middle. The CDR3, as DNA: TGTGCTCTTGGGGACCAACCTTCCTACGACTGGGGGCTCGTGTACACCGATAAACTCATCTTT. It is translated as CALGDQPSYDWGLVYTDKLIF.

With respect to this clone: The TCRdb record carries a much larger clone's protein, which differs from this DNA's translation at residue 11; a read error is the likely cause, and the protein listed here is the DNA translation. The genes are TRDV1 and TRDJ1, with D maybe TRDD3 (6 bases). The J gene comes from matching the DNA to germline here; TCRdb lacks it. Trimming pared 4 bases from V and 0 bases from J, leaving 24 bases between. Germline CDR1 TSWWSYY, CDR2 QGS. The CDR3 has 19 amino acids. The CDR3 region is CALGVAIRKTSPYTDKLIF. The DNA of the CDR3 is TGTGCTCTTGGGGTTGCGATACGTAAAACCAGCCCGTACACCGATAAACTCATCTTT.

On this clone: TCRdb records a much larger clone's protein for this DNA, with a difference at residue 19 that likely arises from a read error; the protein given is the translation of the DNA. The chain uses TRDV1 and TRDJ1; D assignment may be TRDD2 or TRDD3 (9 bases each). In the absence of a J gene in TCRdb, the DNA was matched to germline to assign it here. This CDR3 comprises 22 residues. Germline V gene sequence: CDR1 TSWWSYY, CDR2 QGS. CDR3 nucleotides: TGTGCTCTTGGGGAGCCCGGCCTTCCTACGTTCTTGGGGGATAGGGGCACCGATGAACTCATCTTT. Protein sequence: CALGEPGLPTFLGDRGTDELIF.

This clone has only a few counts. A far larger clone is one base from this, pointing to a likely read error. The sample has other DNA sequences that encode this CDR3 too. The V gene is TRDV2, the J gene TRDJ1, with 7 bases aligning to TRDD3. The J gene comes from matching the DNA to germline here; TCRdb lacks it. This CDR3 is built from 21 residues. The J segment lost 0 bases and the V segment lost 0 bases, leaving 21 bases of the junction unmatched. Per germline, CDR1 GEAIGNYY and CDR2 EKD. This chain's CDR3 is CACDTVVPRPGGPLYTDKLIF. CDR3 DNA: TGTGCCTGTGACACCGTCGTCCCACGGCCTGGGGGGCCCCTGTACACCGATAAACTCATCTTT.

In this sample, this clone turned up many times. TCRdb's entry gives the protein of a much larger clone, which mismatches this DNA's translation at residue 12, likely from a read error; the protein reported here is translated from the DNA. The chain employs TRDV2 and TRDJ1; D not certain. The germline gives CDR1 GEAIGNYY, CDR2 EKD. This CDR3 region has 17 residues. V lost 0 bases and J lost 4, with 20 bases in between. The CDR3 loop is CACDTVDKGTHNDKLIF. The CDR3 nucleotides are TGTGCCTGTGACACCGTCGATAAAGGTACACACAACGATAAACTCATCTTT.

Note on this clone: The protein TCRdb lists belongs to a much larger clone and differs from this DNA's translation at residue 6, which points to a read error; the protein shown is made from the DNA. The J gene is TRDJ1, the V gene TRDV1; D ambiguous. There are 14 residues in the CDR3. Germline V gene lookup returns CDR1 TSWWSYY and CDR2 QGS. Deletions cut 3 bases from V and 3 bases from J, with 11 bases between. CDR3 residues: CALGDSTSADKLIF. CDR3 DNA: TGTGCTCTTGGGGATTCAACCAGTGCCGATAAACTCATCTTT.

This clone occurred many times. Other DNA sequences from this sample encode an identical CDR3 as well. The chain has TRDV1 and TRDJ1; TRDD2 agrees at 7 bases. There are 21 residues in the CDR3. The germline CDR1 and CDR2 sequences are TSWWSYY and QGS. With 5 bases clipped from V and 1 base from J, the junction kept 25 bases outside the gene matches. The CDR3 nucleotides are TGTGCTCTTGGGATAGAACGCGGTTCCTACATACCCCTTAGGGGCACCGATAAACTCATCTTT. Its translation: CALGIERGSYIPLRGTDKLIF.

This clone showed up just a few times. The protein in TCRdb stems from a much larger clone and differs at residue 11 from this DNA's translation, likely a read error; here the protein is translated from the DNA. This rearrangement joins TRDV1 to TRDJ1; 11 bases fit TRDD3. The J gene is absent in TCRdb and was assigned here via DNA matching to germline. J lost 0 bases, V lost 2 bases, and 23 bases had no gene match. Germline V lookup: CDR1 TSWWSYY, CDR2 QGS. The CDR3 extends over 23 amino acids. CDR3 nucleotide sequence: TGTGCTCTTGGGGAAGTGAACGGTTCACAAGCTGGGGGATACTCCACAGACACCGATAAACTCATCTTT. It is translated as CALGEVNGSQAGGYSTDTDKLIF.

A remark on this clone: The protein recorded in TCRdb matches a much larger clone and deviates from this DNA's translation at residue 3, suggesting a read error; the protein here is obtained by translating the DNA. The chain uses TRDV2 and TRDJ1; 10 bases are a match to TRDD3. The J gene is not listed in TCRdb, so it was assigned here from a DNA match to germline. Germline V gene data show CDR1 as GEAIGNYY and CDR2 as EKD. The CDR3 has 16 residues. The CDR3 DNA reads as TGTGCCCGTGACAAACTGGGGGATGCTCGAACCGATAAACTCATCTTT. Translated, it gives CARDKLGDARTDKLIF.

In regard to this clone: A far bigger clonotype differs at one base, so this is likely a read error. This same CDR3 is encoded by further DNA sequences in the sample. The gene calls are TRDV1 and TRDJ1; no definite D call. TCRdb carries no J gene annotation; the J gene was assigned here by matching the DNA with germline. V shed 11 bases and J shed 0 bases, with 22 bases lying between them. The CDR3 length is 16 residues. Germline V gene data show CDR1 as TSWWSYY and CDR2 as QGS. The CDR3 sequence is CAYSTLDGLYTDKLIF. CDR3 coding DNA: TGTGCTTATTCGACTCTAGATGGTCTGTACACCGATAAACTCATCTTT.

To note about this clone: A far more abundant clone sits one base away, making this likely a read error. This chain uses TRDV1 with TRDJ1; TRDD3 matches at 7 bases. TCRdb is silent on the J gene; assignment here came from matching the DNA to germline. Trimming took 3 bases from V and 2 from J; bases not matched to a gene: 24. In germline, CDR1 is TSWWSYY, CDR2 QGS. There are 21 residues in the CDR3. This CDR3 is CALGDSTGIYWGTRGTDKLIF. For the CDR3, the DNA is TGTGCTCTTGGGGATTCTACGGGAATTTACTGGGGAACTAGGGGGACCGATAAACTCATCTTT.

Remarks on this clone: The protein held in TCRdb is that of a much larger clone and does not match this DNA's translation at residue 17, likely because of a read error; the protein shown is translated from the DNA. The V and J genes are TRDV1 and TRDJ1; possibly TRDD3 for D (8 bases). TCRdb does not report a J gene; here it was assigned by matching the DNA to germline references. Germline V gene lookup returns CDR1 TSWWSYY and CDR2 QGS. The V end lost 4 bases, the J end lost 3 bases, and 36 bases lay between the germline ends. The CDR3 extends over 22 amino acids. This chain's CDR3 is CALGVLIPTPDTYAGYADKLIF. The CDR3 DNA sequence: TGTGCTCTTGGGGTCCTTATTCCTACCCCTGATACTTACGCGGGATACGCCGATAAACTCATCTTT.

This clone was counted ten times or more. CDR3 amino acids: CACDTLVLGDTRRTDKLIF. DNA for the CDR3: TGTGCCTGTGACACCCTAGTACTGGGGGATACGCGACGCACCGATAAACTCATCTTT. V and J are TRDV2 and TRDJ1; 13 bases are shared with TRDD3. V trimming: 0 bases; J trimming: 1 base; junction bases outside the gene matches: 10. CDR1 and CDR2 (germline): GEAIGNYY, EKD. The CDR3 runs 19 residues.

About this clone itself: This likely traces to a read error, being one base from a far larger clone. Other DNA sequences in this specimen translate into the identical CDR3. The chain employs TRDV1 and TRDJ1; 8 bases are a match to TRDD3. TCRdb gives no J gene; it was assigned here by matching the DNA to germline. The CDR3 consists of 22 residues. The V gene's germline CDR1 is TSWWSYY and CDR2 QGS. The CDR3 DNA follows: TGTGCCCTTGGGACTCCGTGGAATCGACTGTCGGGGGATATTCGTCCTATAGATAAACTCATCTTT. Translated: CALGTPWNRLSGDIRPIDKLIF.

About this clone: A far larger clone is just one base off, so this is likely a read error. The sample carries other DNA sequences with the same CDR3. Here the V gene is TRDV2, but the J gene went uncalled; TRDD3 reflects the table's D call only, with no check against the DNA. CDR3 length: 15 amino acids. Per the germline V gene, CDR1 is GEAIGNYY and CDR2 is EKD. CDR3 in DNA: TGTGCCTGTGACACTGGGGGATACGGGACCGATAAGCTCATCTTT. It translates to CACDTGGYGTDKLIF.

In regard to this clone: The amino acid sequence in TCRdb belongs to a much larger clone and departs from this DNA's translation at residue 15, likely a sequencing read error; the sequence shown is translated from the DNA. The chain combines TRDV1 with TRDJ1; 7 positions match TRDD3. The ends lost 0 bases at V and 0 bases at J; junction bases unmatched: 22. Germline assignment: CDR1 TSWWSYY and CDR2 QGS. The CDR3 has 22 residues. CDR3 nucleotides: TGTGCTCTTGGGGAACTATCAAATTCTGAAGTGGGGGAGGGCGCGTACACCGATAAACTCATCTTT. It yields the protein CALGELSNSEVGEGAYTDKLIF.

A note on this clone: This DNA's translation and the protein TCRdb lists, from a much larger clone, do not match at residue 9, likely due to a read error; the protein shown is translated from the DNA. The CDR3 loop is CAFSVRGRHTDKLIF. In DNA, the CDR3 is TGTGCCTTTAGCGTGAGGGGGAGACACACCGATAAACTCATCTTT. This chain uses TRDV3 with TRDJ1; a possible D gene is TRDD3 (6 bases). The J gene comes from matching the DNA to germline here; TCRdb lacks it. The CDR3 has 15 amino acids. V lost 0 bases and J lost 0, with 14 bases in between. Germline CDR1 is TVYSNPD and CDR2 is GDNSRS (reference sequence).

As regards this clone: The likely explanation is a read error, given a far larger clone one base away. Distinct nucleotide sequences in the sample also encode this CDR3. The chain recombines TRDV1 with TRDJ1, with 8 bases lining up with TRDD2. No J gene was available from TCRdb, and it was assigned here by a germline match of the DNA. Germline CDR1 is TSWWSYY and CDR2 is QGS. This CDR3 spans 18 amino acids. CDR3 bases: TGTGCCCTTGCCGTCGGGCTTCCTACTCCCCTACCCCTAGAACAACTCATCTTT. Protein: CALAVGLPTPLPLEQLIF.

In this sample, this clone turned up a few times. This sequence may be a read error, since a much larger clone differs from it by one base. The J segment was not called; the V segment is TRDV1. The CDR3 is made up of 15 amino acids. Per the germline V gene, CDR1 is TSWWSYY and CDR2 is QGS. The CDR3 DNA reads TGTGCTCTTGGGGAATCCCGCGTTGGGTCCGATAAACCCATCTTT. Protein product: CALGESRVGSDKPIF.

A remark on this clone: The mismatch at residue 11 between this DNA's translation and the TCRdb protein of a much larger clone likely reflects a read error; the protein shown is translated from the DNA. No J gene was named, though the V gene is TRDV3; TRDD2 is taken as the D call from the table, unchecked against the DNA. This CDR3 region has 13 residues. Germline CDR1 reads TVYSNPD; CDR2 reads GDNSRS (reference sequence). The DNA for the CDR3 is TGTGCCTTCCTAGCCCCTGGGACCGATAAATTCATCTTT. Its translation: CAFLAPGTDKFIF.

This clone was detected a few times. TCRdb's entry gives the protein of a much larger clone, which mismatches this DNA's translation at residue 7, likely from a read error; the protein reported here is translated from the DNA. The chain employs TRDV2 and TRDJ1; D is unclear. The CDR3 consists of 13 residues. The V and J ends lost 0 bases and 5 bases respectively, with 9 bases between them. Germline CDR1 GEAIGNYY, CDR2 EKD. The CDR3 protein is CACDTGPPDKLIF. CDR3 coding DNA: TGTGCCTGTGACACCGGTCCCCCTGATAAACTCATCTTT.

This clone has only a few counts. This likely stems from a read error, as it lies one base from a far larger clone. The same CDR3 also results from other DNA sequences found in this sample. The chain recombines TRDV1 with TRDJ1; the D gene is possibly TRDD3 (6 bases). The J gene is absent in TCRdb and was assigned here via DNA matching to germline. V shed 9 bases and J shed 0 bases, with 14 bases lying between them. CDR3 size: 14 residues. CDR1 TSWWSYY and CDR2 QGS come from the germline V gene. CDR3 nucleotide sequence: TGTGCTCTCCAGTGGATACAATACACCGATAAACTCATCTTT. Translated, it gives CALQWIQYTDKLIF.